The clone carrying this T cell receptor (beta chain) was counted between two and nine times. Its antigen remains unidentified. The data were obtained in a study of blood T cells in healthy people across ages. The study's findings and limits: Naive and antigen-experienced cells could not be conclusively compared, given unsorted PBMCs. The study found TCR beta diversity correlated strongly with naive T cell percentage. Estimates based on one million T cells were treated as lower bounds.

The donors, all healthy, were Caucasians living in Russia, aged roughly 6 to 90. Sample-barcoded 5' priming and a J-beta primer mix drove a second PCR of 7 to 11 cycles. TCRdb called the 5' RACE reads again in MiXCR, with one record for every CDR3 protein. The sample records about 680,000 distinct CDR3 sequences, 49% being singletons. Per germline, CDR1 SQVTM and CDR2 ANQGSEA. The CDR3 is 12 residues long. V was clipped by 6 bases and J by 7 bases; unmatched bases: 7. Sequencing was carried out using blood. The J gene is TRBJ2-7, the V gene TRBV29-1, with TRBD1 identical over 9 bases. The origin of this receptor is a woman aged 60-70 years in good health. The DNA for the CDR3 is TGCAGCGTGGACACAGGGGGCGATGAGCAGTACTTC. This translates into CSVDTGGDEQYF.